In this sample, the clone carrying this T cell receptor beta chain turned up a few times. Its specificity is unknown. The source of the sample is a study of cytomegalovirus exposure and HLA in healthy donors. Study context: It was reported in a later analysis that the same platform had been used for the 120 validation repertoires as for the 666 first-cohort repertoires.

Whole-study results and caveats: It was about 180 TCR beta chains that were listed as cytomegalovirus-associated. Whilst most TCR sequences proved rare, a subset of public TCRs occurred across many donors. Reports described diagnosis of cytomegalovirus status by the classifier as highly specific and sensitive.

Trimming took 0 bases from V and 8 from J; bases not matched to a gene: 4. CDR3 length equals 15 residues. Germline V gene sequence: CDR1 MNHEY, CDR2 SVGAGI. Repertoires were generated with immunoSEQ multiplex PCR, while TCRdb's copy carries only in-frame clones and drops some. The sample yields roughly 310,000 clones, approximately 86% seen once. J is TRBJ1-4 and V is TRBV6-5, with 9 bases lining up with TRBD1. The sequence was obtained from a man aged 30-40 years in good health and CMV-seronegative. Sequences were obtained from PBMCs. The CDR3 region is CASSYSLTGGEKLFF. The CDR3 DNA reads as TGTGCCAGCAGTTACTCCCTGACAGGGGGAGAAAAACTGTTTTTT.